In its sample, the clone carrying this T cell receptor (beta chain) was seen once. Its target is not known. V gave up 1 base and J gave up 11 bases, with 11 bases separating them. Germline-derived CDR1 and CDR2 are SEHNR and FQNEAQ (reference sequence). The length of the CDR3 is 12 residues. In the PCR, 60 Vbeta and 13 Jbeta primers were used. Profiled with immunoSEQ multiplex PCR; TCRdb holds only in-frame clones, not every one. The table has 100,000 to 150,000 clones, about 85% seen once; the top ten hold under 4.5%. The data derive from a study of cytomegalovirus exposure and HLA in healthy donors. Study-level background: Earlier findings included about 120 million unique TCR beta sequences obtained from some 180 million T cells.

Notes on the study in general: Upon later analysis, TCR association rates were observed to vary by HLA locus, being highest for DRB1 and lowest for HLA-C.

The sample comprised PBMCs. The chain links TRBV7-9 to TRBJ1-1; D is possibly TRBD1 (5 bases). The source is a man younger than 30 in good health and CMV-seropositive. The CDR3 reads CASSLVSQGAFF. The CDR3 DNA is TGTGCCAGCAGCTTAGTTTCTCAGGGTGCTTTCTTT. The complete variable domain, with remaining parts taken from reference TRBV7-9 and TRBJ1-1, reads DTGVSQNPRHKITKRGQNVTFRCDPISEHNRLYWYRQTLGQGPEFLTYFQNEAQLEKSRLLSDRFSAERPKGSFSTLEIQRTEQGDSAMYLCASSLVSQGAFFGQGTRLTVV.